Following are 18 T cell receptor beta chains from one sample sequenced in a study of blood T cell repertoires in COVID-19. Libraries were prepared by immunoSEQ multiplex PCR; TCRdb keeps only in-frame clonotypes and omits some of them. The sample contains more than 300,000 clones, about 90% of which appear only once. The sequencing input was PBMCs or T cells enriched from blood (not recorded which). Source of these receptors: a woman aged 25 to 39 who had recovered from COVID-19.

V gene TRBV10-3 combines with J gene TRBJ2-1; D remains unclear. This CDR3 is 17 amino acids long. The V and J ends lost 3 bases and 0 bases respectively, with 15 bases between them. Germline CDR1 is ENHRY and CDR2 is SYGVKD. CDR3 sequence: CAISDPTLLSSYNEQFF. The DNA of the CDR3 is TGTGCCATCAGTGACCCAACTTTACTTAGCTCCTACAATGAGCAGTTCTTC.

J is TRBJ2-1 and V is TRBV5-1; D possibly corresponds to TRBD2 (6 bases). Germline CDR1 and CDR2: SGHRS and YFSETQ. Trimming shortened V by 1 base and J by 0 bases, and 8 bases separated the two germline ends. This CDR3 comprises 15 residues. The CDR3 spells CASSLRETSYNEQFF. CDR3 coding DNA: TGCGCCAGCAGCTTGCGGGAGACCTCCTACAATGAGCAGTTCTTC.

This chain links TRBV7-2 with TRBJ2-7; tentative D call: TRBD2 (6 bases). The CDR3 is 15 amino acids. Germline loops: CDR1 SGHTA, CDR2 FQGNSA. V was trimmed by 0 bases and J by 5 bases, leaving 14 bases between them. CDR3 residues: CASSLAPGVGDEQYF. Here the CDR3 DNA reads TGTGCCAGCAGCTTAGCTCCGGGAGTAGGGGACGAGCAGTACTTC.

J is TRBJ1-2 and V is TRBV6-2 or TRBV6-3; D remains unclear. The CDR3 runs to 11 residues. Trimming took off 2 bases at V and 10 bases at J, with 8 bases between the two ends. Germline CDR1 reads MNHEY; CDR2 reads SVGEGT. The CDR3: CASSYPPSYTF. CDR3 sequence (DNA): TGTGCCAGCAGTTACCCCCCTTCCTACACCTTC.

The rearrangement links TRBV6-2 or TRBV6-3 to TRBJ2-7; D is undetermined. The germline V and J ends were trimmed by 2 bases and 0 bases, with 8 bases remaining between them. Germline CDR1 is MNHEY and CDR2 is SVGEGT. The CDR3 is 14 amino acids. The CDR3 protein is CASSYRPSSYEQYF. The CDR3 DNA is TGTGCCAGCAGTTACCGCCCCAGCTCCTACGAGCAGTACTTC.

The chain employs TRBV18 and TRBJ1-2; 9 nucleotides match TRBD1. This CDR3 contains 14 residues. Trimming took 3 bases from V and 7 from J; bases not matched to a gene: 6. The germline CDR1 and CDR2 sequences are KGHSH and LQKENI. The CDR3 coding sequence is TGTGCCAGCTCACCCCGGGACAGGGCTGGTGGCTACACCTTC. Its translation is CASSPRDRAGGYTF.

This clone appeared once. CDR3 sequence: CSASEGPGQLYGYTF. The DNA of the CDR3 is TGCAGTGCTAGTGAGGGGCCAGGACAGCTATATGGCTACACCTTC. The chain has TRBV20-1 and TRBJ1-2, with D tentatively TRBD1 (6 bases). Between the trimmed V and J ends, which lost 3 bases and 5 bases, there was a span of 19 bases. This CDR3 is 15 amino acids long. CDR1 and CDR2 (germline): DFQATT, SNEGSKA (reference sequence).

The chain recombines TRBV19 with TRBJ2-5; D is ambiguous. Germline V gives CDR1 LNHDA, CDR2 SQIVND (reference sequence). The CDR3 runs to 17 residues. The V end lost 5 bases, the J end lost 2 bases, and 21 bases lay between the germline ends. DNA for the CDR3: TGTGCCAGTAGTTCAGGTGCGTTCCGTGCTATACAAGAGACCCAGTACTTC. Encoded protein: CASSSGAFRAIQETQYF. The full variable domain, completed using reference TRBV19 and TRBJ2-5, is DGGITQSPKYLFRKEGQNVTLSCEQNLNHDAMYWYRQDPGQGLRLIYYSQIVNDFQKGDIAEGYSVSREKKESFPLTVTSAQKNPTAFYLCASSSGAFRAIQETQYFGPGTRLLVL.

The genes are TRBV27 and TRBJ1-2; TRBD1 agrees at 8 bases. With V trimmed by 8 bases and J by 11 bases, 13 bases remained unmatched. The CDR3 totals 13 residues. Germline values: CDR1 MNHEY, CDR2 SMNVEV (reference sequence). This CDR3 reads CASGYRTGYEYTF. CDR3 nucleotides: TGTGCCAGCGGCTACAGGACAGGGTATGAGTACACCTTC.

CDR3 bases: TGTGCCAGCAGTACCGAGCGGACGAGCTCCTACAATGAGCAGTTCTTC. Protein sequence: CASSTERTSSYNEQFF. The chain recombines TRBV6-2 or TRBV6-3 with TRBJ2-1, with a tentative D call TRBD2 (5 bases). The CDR3 sequence is 16 residues long. Trimming took 5 bases from V and 0 from J, leaving 14 bases between them. Germline CDR1 reads MNHEY; CDR2 reads SVGEGT.

This sequence joins TRBV5-1 and TRBJ1-3, with 9 bases fitting TRBD1. V lost 5 bases to trimming and J lost 4 bases; unmatched junction nucleotides: 4. From germline, CDR1 is SGHRS and CDR2 YFSETQ. The CDR3 consists of 14 residues. In DNA, the CDR3 is TGCGCCAGCAGACGGACAGGGGCCGGAAACACCATATATTTT. Encoded protein: CASRRTGAGNTIYF.

Here the CDR3 reads CASSFRTSVYNEQFF. CDR3 nucleotide sequence: TGTGCCAGCAGCTTCCGGACTAGCGTCTACAATGAGCAGTTCTTC. V and J are TRBV11-2 and TRBJ2-1, with 9 bases that match TRBD2. The J segment lost 3 bases and the V segment lost 3 bases, leaving 3 bases of the junction unmatched. Germline V lookup: CDR1 SGHAT, CDR2 FQNNGV. The CDR3 extends over 15 amino acids.

V and J are TRBV7-2 and TRBJ2-2; weak D call: TRBD2 (7 bases). Germline values: CDR1 SGHTA, CDR2 FQGNSA. V was cut by 1 base and J by 2 bases, with 11 bases left in between. This CDR3 contains 16 residues. The CDR3 loop is CASSLVGGGNTGELFF. For the CDR3, the DNA is TGTGCCAGCAGCTTAGTCGGCGGGGGCAACACCGGGGAGCTGTTTTTT.

This chain connects TRBV6-2 or TRBV6-3 to TRBJ1-1, with 7 bases matching TRBD1. V lost 4 bases to trimming and J lost 3 bases; unmatched junction nucleotides: 8. This CDR3 contains 15 residues. Germline V CDR1 and CDR2: MNHEY, SVGEGT. CDR3 sequence (DNA): TGTGCCAGCAGTTGGGACAGCCCTTATTACACTGAAGCTTTCTTT. Its translation is CASSWDSPYYTEAFF.

This clone showed up just once. The V and J genes are TRBV6-4 and TRBJ2-7; 9 nucleotides match TRBD2. The CDR3 consists of 16 residues. Germline V gives CDR1 MRHNA, CDR2 SNTAGT. The ends lost 4 bases at V and 2 bases at J; junction bases unmatched: 9. The CDR3 protein is CASSAFPTSGAYEQYF. In nucleotides, the CDR3 is TGTGCCAGCAGTGCCTTCCCGACTAGCGGAGCCTACGAGCAGTACTTC.

This chain joins TRBV7-9 and TRBJ2-5; perhaps TRBD2 as D (6 bases). Germline V gene data show CDR1 as SEHNR and CDR2 as FQNEAQ (reference sequence). The CDR3 is made up of 13 amino acids. Trimming took off 1 base at V and 9 bases at J, with 12 bases between the two ends. The CDR3 is CASSLGRAGSQYF. In DNA form, the CDR3 reads TGTGCCAGCAGCTTAGGCAGGGCGGGGTCCCAGTACTTC.

J is TRBJ2-3 and V is TRBV4-2, with a tentative D call TRBD1 (6 bases). Deletions cut 4 bases from V and 2 bases from J, with 16 bases between. In germline, CDR1 is LGHNA, CDR2 YNFKEQ. The length of the CDR3 is 16 residues. The CDR3 is CASSPGTPKLTDTQYF. Here the CDR3 DNA reads TGTGCCAGCAGCCCCGGGACACCGAAACTCACAGATACGCAGTATTTT.

V is TRBV5-1 and J is TRBJ1-6; D call uncertain. The length of the CDR3 is 15 residues. Trimming stripped 1 base from V and 3 bases from J, with 8 bases between. Germline assignment: CDR1 SGHRS and CDR2 YFSETQ. CDR3 DNA sequence: TGCGCCAGCAGCTTGAACGGGGACTATAATTCACCCCTCCACTTT. Protein product: CASSLNGDYNSPLHF.